These T cell receptor beta chains were read from a single sample in a study of cytomegalovirus exposure and HLA in healthy donors. TCRdb's copy holds only in-frame clones and misses some; the assay was immunoSEQ multiplex PCR. The data show 200,000 or so clones, about three quarters seen once. The sample was PBMCs. The receptors come from a young woman in good health and CMV-seropositive. Both conserved end residues are part of each CDR3. The D gene is left open where the match is weak. Clone size is stated in some rows and not others, as once, few, many or a class when expanded.

size	V	D	J	CDR3	DNA
NA	TRBV27	NA	TRBJ2-5	CASRSGGPGSQETQYF	TGTGCCAGCAGGTCGGGGGGCCCTGGCAGCCAAGAGACCCAGTACTTC
few	TRBV5-1	TRBD1	TRBJ1-6	CASSSGQGNSPLHF	TGCGCCAGCAGCTCGGGACAGGGCAATTCACCCCTCCACTTT
once	TRBV28	NA	TRBJ2-2	CASSPPGQIVGGELFF	TGTGCCAGCAGTCCCCCCGGACAGATAGTGGGCGGGGAGCTGTTTTTT
NA	TRBV4-2	NA	TRBJ1-5	CASSQDLSPGNQPQHF	TGTGCCAGCAGCCAAGATCTAAGTCCGGGCAATCAGCCCCAGCATTTT
NA	TRBV2	NA	TRBJ1-5	CASSDGSGPQHF	TGTGCCAGCAGTGACGGGTCCGGACCCCAGCATTTT
once	TRBV7-2	NA	TRBJ2-7	CASSLGGHYQAEQYF	TGTGCCAGCAGCTTAGGGGGGCACTACCAGGCCGAGCAGTACTTC
NA	TRBV28	TRBD2	TRBJ2-1	CASSSKRGGRHEQFF	TGTGCCAGCAGCTCAAAGCGGGGGGGCCGCCATGAGCAGTTCTTC
few	TRBV9	TRBD1	TRBJ2-5	CASSATGDPMTQYF	TGTGCCAGCAGCGCGACAGGGGACCCAATGACCCAGTACTTC
NA	TRBV7-2	TRBD1	TRBJ1-1	CASSLVLSGGTEAFF	TGTGCCAGCAGCTTAGTTCTCTCAGGGGGGACAGAAGCTTTCTTT
few	TRBV27	NA	TRBJ1-1	CASKGGVNTEAFF	TGTGCCAGTAAAGGGGGGGTGAACACTGAAGCTTTCTTT
NA	TRBV7-2	TRBD1	TRBJ2-4	CASSSPGGKNIQYF	TGTGCCAGCAGCTCCCCAGGGGGCAAAAACATTCAGTACTTC
NA	TRBV7-2	NA	TRBJ1-2	CASSSDSGDYGYTF	TGTGCCAGCAGCTCGGACAGTGGGGACTATGGCTACACCTTC